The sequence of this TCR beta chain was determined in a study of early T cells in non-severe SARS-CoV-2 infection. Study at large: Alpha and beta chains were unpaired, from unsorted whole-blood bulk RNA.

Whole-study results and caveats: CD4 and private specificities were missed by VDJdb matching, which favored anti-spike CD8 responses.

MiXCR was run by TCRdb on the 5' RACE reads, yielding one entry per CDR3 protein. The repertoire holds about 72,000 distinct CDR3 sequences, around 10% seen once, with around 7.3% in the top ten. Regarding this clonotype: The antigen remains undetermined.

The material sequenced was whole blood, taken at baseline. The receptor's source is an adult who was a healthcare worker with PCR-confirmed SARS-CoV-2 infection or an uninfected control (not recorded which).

The CDR3 spells CASSLMPTEAFF. The CDR3 nucleotides read TGTGCCAGCAGCTTAATGCCCACTGAAGCTTTCTTT. The chain joins TRBV7-2 to TRBJ1-1; D remains ambiguous. Germline loops: CDR1 SGHTA, CDR2 FQGNSA. This CDR3 is built from 12 residues. With 2 bases removed from V and 4 bases from J, the gap between germline ends came to 5 bases.